The sequence of this T cell receptor beta chain was determined in a study of CD8+ T cells in alopecia areata. Study summary: Patients in the study were on tofacitinib for 6 to 18 months, then off it for 6 months.

J lost 3 bases, V lost 7 bases, and 8 bases had no gene match. This CDR3 region has 13 residues. Germline V gene sequence: CDR1 SQVTM, CDR2 ANQGSEA. As the sequencing template, cDNA was produced by extracting RNA and reverse transcribing it. Assay: immunoSEQ multiplex PCR; the TCRdb copy retains only in-frame clones and omits some. The table has approximately 100,000 clones, 40% to 45% seen once. Sample: CD4+ T cells sorted from blood. V gene TRBV29-1 combines with J gene TRBJ2-7; 8 nucleotides align to TRBD2. This clonotype originated in a human donor with alopecia areata. The CDR3 region has the DNA TGCAGCGCCGGCGGGGGGTTGGGCTACGAGCAGTACTTC. Translating gives CSAGGGLGYEQYF.